The 18 T cell receptor beta chains below come from one sample, sequenced in a study of cytomegalovirus exposure and HLA in healthy donors. Profiled with immunoSEQ multiplex PCR; TCRdb holds only in-frame clones, not every one. The table includes about 100,000 clones, approximately 94% detected once. The sequenced sample was PBMCs. The source of these receptors is a woman aged 18-29 years in good health and CMV-seronegative.

The genes are TRBV5-6 and TRBJ2-1, with 7 bases that match TRBD1. The V and J ends lost 2 bases and 14 bases, in that order; junction bases with no gene match: 7. The CDR3 runs 12 residues. The V gene's germline CDR1 is SGHDT and CDR2 YYEEEE. The CDR3 DNA reads as TGTGCCAGCAGCTTTCGACATGGGACAGAGTTCTTC. This sequence encodes CASSFRHGTEFF.

This clone has only a few counts. This chain joins TRBV10-2 and TRBJ2-7; D may be TRBD2 (5 bases). The CDR3 length is 13 residues. Germline V gene sequence: CDR1 WSHSY, CDR2 SAAADI. V gave up 8 bases and J gave up 3 bases, with 14 bases separating them. CDR3 nucleotides: TGCGCCAGCGCGAGGGATAGCCTCTACGAGCAGTACTTC. This codes for CASARDSLYEQYF.

In this sample, this clone turned up once. The chain couples TRBV18 to TRBJ2-7; 7 bases are a match to TRBD2. This CDR3 is 15 amino acids long. The junction had 7 bases not matched to a gene; V was cut back by 3 bases and J by 2 bases. The germline CDR1 and CDR2 sequences are KGHSH and LQKENI. Written as DNA, the CDR3 is TGTGCCAGCTCACCGCAGAGCGGGAAGCCCTACGAGCAGTACTTC. This sequence encodes CASSPQSGKPYEQYF.

V usage is TRBV2 and J usage is TRBJ1-4; 11 bases align to TRBD1. The length of the CDR3 is 16 residues. Unmatched junction bases numbered 8, after V lost 4 bases and J lost 7 bases. Germline-derived CDR1 and CDR2 are SNHLY and FYNNEI. CDR3 in amino acids: CASSARTGGRFEKLFF. For the CDR3, the DNA is TGTGCCAGCAGTGCTAGGACAGGGGGCAGGTTTGAAAAACTGTTTTTT.

The gene calls are TRBV7-9 and TRBJ2-3; 10 bases are shared with TRBD2. Germline values: CDR1 SEHNR, CDR2 FQNEAQ (reference sequence). J gave up 5 bases and V 2 bases, and 4 bases lay outside the gene matches. The CDR3 length is 15 residues. This CDR3 reads CASSLSGRAEDTQYF. CDR3 bases: TGTGCCAGCAGCTTAAGCGGGAGGGCCGAAGATACGCAGTATTTT.

This sequence joins TRBV7-2 and TRBJ1-2; possibly TRBD1 for D (5 bases). Trimming took off 1 base at V and 3 bases at J, with 12 bases between the two ends. The CDR3 covers 15 residues. Germline lookup yields CDR1 SGHTA and CDR2 FQGNSA. CDR3 region: CASSLVQGPDYGYTF. The DNA for the CDR3 is TGTGCCAGCAGCTTAGTTCAGGGCCCGGACTATGGCTACACCTTC.

The rearrangement joins TRBV15 to TRBJ2-7, with 7 positions matching TRBD2. V was pared by 0 bases and J by 3 bases, with 5 bases of the junction left unmatched. From germline, CDR1 is LNHNV and CDR2 YYDKDF (reference sequence). The CDR3 is 15 residues long. The CDR3 reads CATSRDTRDYYEQYF. The CDR3 coding sequence is TGTGCCACCAGCAGAGACACCCGGGACTACTACGAGCAGTACTTC. Supplemented by reference TRBV15 and TRBJ2-7, the full variable domain reads DAMVIQNPRYQVTQFGKPVTLSCSQTLNHNVMYWYQQKSSQAPKLLFHYYDKDFNNEADTPDNFQSRRPNTSFCFLDIRSPGLGDTAMYLCATSRDTRDYYEQYFGPGTRLTVT.

V gene TRBV19 combines with J gene TRBJ2-7, with D perhaps TRBD1 (5 bases). Germline V gene data show CDR1 as LNHDA and CDR2 as SQIVND (reference sequence). The CDR3 extends over 12 amino acids. Trimming took off 10 bases at V and 6 bases at J, with 16 bases between the two ends. CDR3 sequence (DNA): TGTGCCACCCGACAAGGGGCCCTCGAGCAGTACTTC. As protein: CATRQGALEQYF.

The chain carries TRBV11-3 and TRBJ1-1; D gene uncertain. V was cut by 4 bases and J by 1 base, with 7 bases left in between. Per germline, CDR1 SGHNT and CDR2 YENEEA. The CDR3 sequence is 13 residues long. The CDR3 DNA reads TGTGCCAGCAGCTGGTACAAGAACACTGAAGCTTTCTTT. Residues: CASSWYKNTEAFF.

The chain joins TRBV27 to TRBJ1-1, with 9 bases that match TRBD1. CDR3 length equals 16 residues. Unmatched junction bases numbered 13, after V lost 10 bases and J lost 1 base. The V gene's germline CDR1 is MNHEY and CDR2 SMNVEV (reference sequence). The CDR3 loop reads CATRTYRGRGNTEAFF. CDR3 in DNA: TGTGCCACCAGAACCTACAGGGGGCGCGGGAACACTGAAGCTTTCTTT.

This chain uses TRBV19 with TRBJ2-7; 11 bases align to TRBD1. Germline V gene lookup returns CDR1 LNHDA and CDR2 SQIVND (reference sequence). This CDR3 region has 17 residues. The trim removed 6 bases at V and 4 bases at J, leaving 14 bases unmatched. CDR3 DNA: TGTGCCAGTAGGAAAGCTGACCGGACAGGGGGCGTGTACGAGCAGTACTTC. This sequence encodes CASRKADRTGGVYEQYF.

The chain carries TRBV13 and TRBJ2-1, with a possible D match to TRBD2 (6 bases). CDR3 size: 14 residues. Germline V gene sequence: CDR1 PRHDT, CDR2 FYEKMQ (reference sequence). Trimming took 4 bases from V and 3 from J, leaving 10 bases between them. The DNA of the CDR3 is TGTGCCAGCAGCTCCGGGGACTTCTACAATGAGCAGTTCTTC. It translates to CASSSGDFYNEQFF.

The chain's CDR3 is CASSLSTAASGYTF. The CDR3 region has the DNA TGTGCCAGCAGTTTATCCACAGCGGCAAGTGGCTACACCTTC. V is TRBV27 and J is TRBJ1-2, with D hard to call. V lost 0 bases and J 7 bases, leaving 12 bases between the germline ends. Germline CDR1 reads MNHEY; CDR2 reads SMNVEV (reference sequence). CDR3 size: 14 residues.

The sample holds one count of this clone. J is TRBJ2-3 and V is TRBV7-6; the D gene is possibly TRBD1 (5 bases). The CDR3 extends over 17 amino acids. V dropped 2 bases and J dropped 0 bases, with 15 bases sitting between them. The germline V gene has CDR1 SGHVS and CDR2 FNYEAQ. This CDR3 reads CASSLLVQDKSTDTQYF. The CDR3 region has the DNA TGTGCCAGCAGCTTACTAGTACAGGACAAAAGCACAGATACGCAGTATTTT.

The chain uses TRBV4-1 and TRBJ2-5; TRBD2 agrees at 13 bases. There are 16 residues in the CDR3. The germline CDR1 and CDR2 sequences are MGHRA and YSYEKL. Trimming at V came to 2 bases and at J to 4 bases, leaving 4 bases not matched to a gene. The DNA of the CDR3 is TGCGCCAGCAGCCAATCATGGACTAGCGGGGGAGAGACCCAGTACTTC. Its translation: CASSQSWTSGGETQYF.

The chain uses TRBV10-2 and TRBJ1-1; D is undetermined. Per germline, CDR1 WSHSY and CDR2 SAAADI. The CDR3 loop spans 12 amino acids. V lost 3 bases and J 3 bases, leaving 5 bases between the germline ends. The CDR3 DNA is TGCGCCAGCAGTGACCGGTACACTGAAGCTTTCTTT. This sequence encodes CASSDRYTEAFF.

This chain joins TRBV11-2 and TRBJ1-1, with D perhaps matching TRBD1 (6 bases). The CDR3 covers 15 residues. In germline, CDR1 is SGHAT, CDR2 FQNNGV. V lost 3 bases to trimming and J lost 1 base, with 12 bases between them. CDR3 nucleotides: TGTGCCAGCAGCTTTCAGGGGCTCGGGAACACTGAAGCTTTCTTT. Its protein is CASSFQGLGNTEAFF.

This chain joins TRBV30 and TRBJ1-1; 10 bases are shared with TRBD1. The germline CDR1 and CDR2 sequences are GTSNPN and SVGIG (reference sequence). The CDR3 is 13 residues long. V lost 5 bases and J lost 8; bases outside the gene matches: 8. The CDR3 region has the DNA TGTGCCTGGGGCCGGGACAGGGGTTCGGAAGCTTTCTTT. This encodes CAWGRDRGSEAFF.